Listed here are 17 T cell receptor beta chains from one sample, sequenced in a study of T cells in women clearing cervical HPV infection. Repertoires were generated with immunoSEQ multiplex PCR, while TCRdb's copy carries only in-frame clones and drops some. The sample features over 25,000 clones, with 22% in its top ten. Input material: blood buffy coat. The source of these receptors is a woman between 18 and 75 years old with a cervical HPV16 infection that either progressed to CIN3+ or cleared (not recorded which).

This clone is identified as large from frequency. The read ends 3 residues shy of where the CDR3 ends; the end is completed using the germline J gene. The rearrangement joins TRBV2 to TRBJ2-2, with TRBD2 as a possible D gene (5 bases). The germline V gene has CDR1 SNHLY and CDR2 FYNNEI. Trimming left V 5 bases short and J 6 bases short, with 13 bases between. This CDR3 has 14 residues. Incomplete CDR3 DNA: TGTGCCAGCAGTCGTCCGCAGGAGGCCGGGGAG. Its protein product is CASSRPQEAGE. The full CDR3 protein is CASSRPQEAGELFF.

As to this clone: The sequenced fragment ends 3 residues before the CDR3 boundary, so the rest is inferred from the germline J gene. V usage is TRBV19 and J usage is TRBJ1-4, with D tentatively TRBD1 (6 bases). Trimming removed 5 bases at V and 7 bases at J, with 14 bases between. CDR1 is LNHDA, CDR2 SQIVND, per germline (reference sequence). The CDR3 sequence is 14 residues long. CDR3 sequence reads: CASSLYRVGEKLFF. The covered CDR3 bases are TGTGCCAGTAGTCTTTACAGGGTGGGTGAAAAA.

Details on this clone: The read is 3 residues too short to cover the CDR3 end, so that end is filled in from the germline J gene. This chain joins TRBV5-1 and TRBJ1-3; D remains ambiguous. Per the germline V gene, CDR1 is SGHRS and CDR2 is YFSETQ. V dropped 0 bases and J dropped 2 bases, with 12 bases sitting between them. The CDR3 is 16 residues long. Incomplete CDR3 DNA: TGCGCCAGCAGCTTGGCAGGCACAGACACTGGAAACACC. Its protein product is CASSLAGTDTGNT. The CDR3 in its entirety is CASSLAGTDTGNTIYF.

In regard to this clone: The read is 3 residues too short to cover the CDR3 end, so that end is filled in from the germline J gene. The rearrangement uses TRBV7-2 and TRBJ2-2; D perhaps matches TRBD1 (5 bases). CDR1 is SGHTA, CDR2 FQGNSA, per germline. The CDR3 sequence is 15 residues long. CDR3 amino acids: CASSLDNSGANVLFF. CDR3 DNA, as far as it was read: TGTGCCAGCAGCTTGGACAACTCTGGGGCCAACGTG. Drawing the rest from reference TRBV7-2 and TRBJ2-2, the complete variable domain is GAGVSQSPSNKVTEKGKDVELRCDPISGHTALYWYRQSLGQGLEFLIYFQGNSAPDKSGLPSDRFSAERTGGSVSTLTIQRTQQEDSAVYLCASSLDNSGANVLFFGEGSRLTVL.

Worth noting for this clone: One end of the junction does not line up with germline, which may come from a read error. From the germline J gene comes the end of the CDR3, since the read stops 3 residues before it. This chain links TRBV7-7 with TRBJ2-5; D remains unclear. The CDR3 has 15 residues. Germline CDR1 is SSHAT and CDR2 is FNYEAQ (reference sequence). CDR3 DNA (partial): TGTGCTAGCAGCCGCACTACTACGAAACAAGAGACC. It yields the protein CASSRTTTKQET. Given in full, the CDR3 is CASSRTTTKQETQYF. Supplemented by reference TRBV7-7 and TRBJ2-5, the full variable domain reads GAGVSQSPRYKVTKRGQDVTLRCDPISSHATLYWYQQALGQGPEFLTYFNYEAQPDKSGLPSDRFSAERPEGSISTLTIQRTEQRDSAMYRCASSRTTTKQETQYFGPGTRLLVL.

As to this clone: The sequence runs out 3 residues before the end of the CDR3; the remainder is reconstructed from the germline J gene. The gene calls are TRBV7-2 and TRBJ2-3; 10 nucleotides match TRBD2. The CDR3 extends over 14 amino acids. V lost 8 bases and J lost 2; bases outside the gene matches: 4. Germline assignment: CDR1 SGHTA and CDR2 FQGNSA. The CDR3 region is CASSSGSTTDTQYF. CDR3 bases read: TGTGCCAGCTCTAGCGGGAGTACCACAGATACG.

Worth noting for this clone: The missing CDR3 end, 3 residues past where the read stops, is filled in from the germline J gene. The chain carries TRBV29-1 and TRBJ2-7; TRBD2 matches at 12 bases. This CDR3 region has 15 residues. Germline assignment: CDR1 SQVTM and CDR2 ANQGSEA. Trimming took 6 bases from V and 4 from J; bases not matched to a gene: 10. The CDR3 here is CSVRLAGGPSYEQYF. The part of the CDR3 DNA that was read is TGCAGCGTCCGTCTAGCGGGAGGGCCCTCGTACGAG.

In the case of this clone: The read halts 3 residues ahead of the CDR3 end, with the missing end drawn from the germline J gene. V and J are TRBV18 and TRBJ1-2; TRBD1 is a possible D gene (5 bases). Looked up from germline, CDR1 is KGHSH and CDR2 is LQKENI. The CDR3 is made up of 15 amino acids. The sequenced part of the CDR3 DNA is TGTGCCAGCTCACCACCGGGACTAGGGTCCTACGAC. Protein product: CASSPPGLGSYD. In full, the CDR3 reads CASSPPGLGSYDYTF.

In the case of this clone: The read halts 3 residues ahead of the CDR3 end, with the missing end drawn from the germline J gene. V gene TRBV20-1 combines with J gene TRBJ2-2, with 7 positions matching TRBD2. CDR3 length equals 15 residues. V was pared by 4 bases and J by 0 bases, with 5 bases of the junction left unmatched. The germline V gene encodes CDR1 DFQATT and CDR2 SNEGSKA (reference sequence). CDR3 region: CSATTSSTNTGELFF. CDR3 DNA (partial): TGCAGTGCTACGACTAGCAGTACGAACACCGGGGAG.

About this clone itself: From the germline J gene comes the end of the CDR3, since the read stops 3 residues before it. V usage is TRBV20-1 and J usage is TRBJ1-2, with D tentatively TRBD1 (5 bases). The CDR3 spans 13 residues. V lost 6 bases and J 5 bases, leaving 16 bases between the germline ends. Per the germline V gene, CDR1 is DFQATT and CDR2 is SNEGSKA (reference sequence). The CDR3 protein is CSASETVTYGYTF. The DNA read from the CDR3 is TGCAGTGCGTCAGAGACAGTAACTTATGGC.

Worth noting for this clone: The CDR3 goes on 3 residues after the read ends, and that part is filled in from the germline J gene. The chain uses TRBV20-1 and TRBJ2-2; 7 positions match TRBD2. Trimming took 2 bases from V and 1 from J; bases not matched to a gene: 1. The CDR3 has 14 amino acids. CDR1 is DFQATT, CDR2 SNEGSKA, per germline (reference sequence). CDR3 protein: CSARPSGNTGELFF. CDR3 DNA, as far as it was read: TGCAGTGCTAGACCTAGCGGGAACACCGGGGAG.

Remarks on this clone: The sequenced fragment ends 3 residues before the CDR3 boundary, so the rest is inferred from the germline J gene. The V gene is TRBV19, the J gene TRBJ2-3, with 8 bases aligning to TRBD1. Germline CDR1 reads LNHDA; CDR2 reads SQIVND (reference sequence). This CDR3 contains 16 residues. CDR3 in amino acids: CASSINPGGVGETQYF. Partial CDR3 DNA: TGTGCCAGTAGTATTAATCCAGGGGGCGTCGGGGAGACG.

As regards this clone: The sequence runs out 3 residues before the end of the CDR3; the remainder is reconstructed from the germline J gene. This chain joins TRBV20-1 and TRBJ2-1; 11 bases are a match to TRBD2. The J segment lost 4 bases and the V segment lost 4 bases, leaving 9 bases of the junction unmatched. The germline gives CDR1 DFQATT, CDR2 SNEGSKA (reference sequence). The CDR3 totals 16 residues. CDR3 DNA (partial): TGCAGTGCTACGAGAGATGGGACTAGCGGTTACAATGAG. Translating it yields CSATRDGTSGYNE. The full CDR3 protein is CSATRDGTSGYNEQFF.

Notes on this clone: The read stops 3 residues short of the end of the CDR3; the missing end is completed from the germline J gene. This sequence joins TRBV7-3 and TRBJ1-6, with D perhaps matching TRBD1 (6 bases). Germline loops: CDR1 SGHTA, CDR2 FQGTGA. Trimming took off 4 bases at V and 4 bases at J, with 8 bases between the two ends. The CDR3 extends over 14 amino acids. This CDR3 is CASSSDSYNSPLHF. CDR3 DNA (partial): TGTGCCAGCAGCTCGGACAGTTATAATTCACCC.

As concerns this clone: The read ends 3 residues before the CDR3 terminus; that terminus is restored from the germline J gene. The chain joins TRBV28 to TRBJ2-7, with 15 nucleotides matching TRBD2. CDR3 size: 14 residues. CDR1 is MDHEN, CDR2 SYDVKM, per germline. V gave up 6 bases and J gave up 6 bases; unmatched junction bases: 3. The CDR3 loop reads CASSGLAGGGEQYF. CDR3 bases read: TGTGCCAGCAGCGGACTAGCGGGAGGGGGCGAG.

With respect to this clone: The read finishes 3 residues shy of the CDR3 end, and the germline J gene is used to complete it. The chain is built from TRBV30 and TRBJ2-7; D unresolved. Trimming pared 1 base from V and 3 bases from J, leaving 7 bases between. The CDR3 sequence is 12 residues long. Germline assignment: CDR1 GTSNPN and CDR2 SVGIG (reference sequence). The CDR3 bases that were read are TGTGCCTGGAGTGAGGGCAGCTACGAG. Translating it yields CAWSEGSYE. The whole CDR3 sequence is CAWSEGSYEQYF. Full variable domain (remainder filled in from reference TRBV30 and TRBJ2-7): SQTIHQWPATLVQPVGSPLSLECTVEGTSNPNLYWYRQAAGRGLQLLFYSVGIGQISSEVPQNLSASRPQDRQFILSSKKLLLSDSGFYLCAWSEGSYEQYFGPGTRLTVT.

As regards this clone: The read stops 3 residues short of the end of the CDR3; the missing end is completed from the germline J gene. This chain joins TRBV29-1 and TRBJ2-5, with 10 bases that match TRBD2. Trimming cost V 7 bases and J 2 bases; bases outside gene matches: 7. Germline CDR1 reads SQVTM; CDR2 reads ANQGSEA. The CDR3 has 14 amino acids. This chain's CDR3 is CSAGRTSGQETQYF. CDR3 DNA (partial): TGCAGCGCAGGAAGGACTAGCGGACAAGAGACC. The whole variable domain, filled in from reference TRBV29-1 and TRBJ2-5, reads SAVISQKPSRDICQRGTSLTIQCQVDSQVTMMFWYRQQPGQSLTLIATANQGSEATYESGFVIDKFPISRPNLTFSTLTVSNMSPEDSSIYLCSAGRTSGQETQYFGPGTRLLVL.